A selection of T cell receptor beta chains follows, all from one sample in a study of cytotoxic CD8 clonotypes in ibrutinib-treated CLL. The protocol was immunoSEQ multiplex PCR, while the TCRdb copy is restricted to in-frame clones and leaves out a portion. Of approximately 320,000 clones in the sample, roughly 70% were seen once. Sequencing used PBMCs, obtained after 36 months of ibrutinib treatment. The receptor source for this set is a human donor with chronic lymphocytic leukemia. CDR3s include the opening cysteine and the closing phenylalanine or tryptophan. Size values are once, few and many counts, or a class for expanded clones, and some rows have none.

TRBV7-2	TRBJ1-5	.	CASSNSTGSNQPQHF
TRBV5-1	TRBJ1-3	.	CASSATGPSAGSTIYF
TRBV7-8	TRBJ2-5	.	CASSPRLAGGQETQYF
TRBV2	TRBJ1-6	.	CANSELGQGAYSPLHF
TRBV9	TRBJ2-6	.	CASSLRGRVNSGANVLTF
TRBV5-1	TRBJ2-2	.	CASSFMGPGELFF
TRBV5-5	TRBJ2-2	.	CASSLGPRGDTGELFF
TRBV5-1	TRBJ2-3	.	CATGLAGVGDTQYF
TRBV19	TRBJ2-5	few	CASSDLGETQYF
TRBV18	TRBJ2-7	few	CASSRDTGGAVYEQYF
TRBV19	TRBJ2-5	once	CASSPKKGKTQYF
TRBV4-1	TRBJ2-3	.	CASSQVRKGLEKTDTQYF
TRBV29-1	TRBJ2-7	.	CSVEAGPHEQYF
TRBV28	TRBJ2-3	.	CASSLTTTARRYTQYF
TRBV15	TRBJ1-1	.	CATSRDRGVSTEAFF
TRBV23-1	TRBJ2-7	.	CASSRASGSYEQYF
TRBV6-1	TRBJ1-6	.	CASSIGVGRSAHF
TRBV2	TRBJ1-2	.	CASSATRTVGPGYTF
TRBV2	TRBJ2-5	.	CASGGVGLQETQYF
TRBV9	TRBJ2-7	.	CASSVGSGGSPYEQYF
TRBV4-1	TRBJ2-7	.	CASSHVGAPSYEQYF
TRBV7-3	TRBJ1-1	.	CASSLGAQTEAFF
TRBV11-3	TRBJ2-2	.	CASSLEAGELFF
TRBV2	TRBJ2-5	.	CASSEYTYQETQYF
TRBV9	TRBJ1-6	.	CASTREAGLAYNSPLHF
TRBV2	TRBJ1-5	.	CASSSSPVRANQPQHF
TRBV15	TRBJ1-5	.	CATSRGGFSNQPQHF
TRBV10-1	TRBJ2-7	few	CASSQATGVYEQYF
TRBV4-1	TRBJ2-1	.	CASSQVTPGPPRGQFF
TRBV2	TRBJ1-2	.	CASSEEAGGNYGYTF
TRBV4-1	TRBJ1-2	.	CASSHPTGFNYGYTF
TRBV7-9	TRBJ2-3	.	CASSLAALVPSTDTQYF
TRBV7-9	TRBJ2-5	.	CASSRAAGPQETQYF
TRBV29-1	TRBJ2-1	.	CSVRPGGNEQFF
TRBV11-2	TRBJ2-5	.	CASSETGLLKETQYF
TRBV5-4	TRBJ1-2	.	CASSPVEWVGGYTF
TRBV18	TRBJ1-1	.	CASSPRQGMNTEAFF
TRBV5-4	TRBJ2-7	.	CASSTRGGFSSYEQYF
TRBV2	TRBJ2-5	.	CASSVGQGMETQYF
TRBV7-9	TRBJ1-2	few	CASSLDSFYTF
TRBV15	TRBJ2-7	.	CATTSGGYREAYEQYF
TRBV28	TRBJ1-1	.	CASSLGTGTNTEAFF
TRBV11-2	TRBJ2-7	.	CASSLRLAGVDEQYF
TRBV13	TRBJ2-5	.	CASSFRGVRGGTQYF
TRBV25-1	TRBJ1-2	few	CASSEGRQGSDGYTF
TRBV4-3	TRBJ2-7	.	CASSQGPGQGFYEQYF
TRBV7-3	TRBJ2-3	.	CASSPQGSRTDTQYF
TRBV29-1	TRBJ2-7	few	CSVDSGQVSGEQYF
TRBV11-2	TRBJ1-3	once	CASRLTGTGNTIYF
TRBV29-1	TRBJ2-3	.	CSGTSGSTDTQYF
TRBV7-2	TRBJ2-7	.	CASSLARAGGPRDEQYF
TRBV4-1	TRBJ1-2	.	CASSQDTAGGNLDYGYTF
TRBV19	TRBJ2-1	.	CASSIVLRLLAGGPNEQFF
TRBV2	TRBJ2-3	.	CASSTRLAGGLTQYF
TRBV25-1	TRBJ2-2	few	CASSDTTASTGELFF
TRBV5-1	TRBJ1-6	.	CASSLGRGNSPLHF
TRBV7-2	TRBJ1-2	.	CASSLLFNYGYTF
TRBV4-1	TRBJ1-4	.	CASSQGGFATNEKLFF